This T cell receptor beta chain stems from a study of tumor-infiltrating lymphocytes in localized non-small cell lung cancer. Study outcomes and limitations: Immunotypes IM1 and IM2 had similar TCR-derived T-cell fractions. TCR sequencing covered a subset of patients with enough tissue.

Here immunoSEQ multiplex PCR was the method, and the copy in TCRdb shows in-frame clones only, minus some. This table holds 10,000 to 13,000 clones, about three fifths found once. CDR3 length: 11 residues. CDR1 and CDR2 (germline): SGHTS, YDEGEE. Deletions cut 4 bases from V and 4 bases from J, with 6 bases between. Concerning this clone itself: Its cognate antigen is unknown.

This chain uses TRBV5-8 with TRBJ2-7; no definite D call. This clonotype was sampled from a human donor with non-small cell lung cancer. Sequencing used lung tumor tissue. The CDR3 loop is CASSHRYEQYF. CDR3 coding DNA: TGTGCCAGCAGCCACAGATACGAGCAGTACTTC. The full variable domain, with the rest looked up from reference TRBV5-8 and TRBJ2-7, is EAGVTQSPTHLIKTRGQQATLRCSPISGHTSVYWYQQALGLGLQFLLWYDEGEERNRGNFPPRFSGRQFPNYSSELNVNALELEDSALYLCASSHRYEQYFGPGTRLTVT.